The source of this TCR beta chain is a study of cytomegalovirus exposure and HLA in healthy donors. Study-wide results and caveats: Among TCR sequences, most were rare, though some public TCRs appeared in many donors. There were a few CMV-associated chains whose specificity for CMV antigens was confirmed in vitro. TCR beta chains numbering some 150 were designated cytomegalovirus-associated.

Separate from the approximately 700-subject first cohort was the 120-subject validation cohort, to which the donors belonged. Assay used: immunoSEQ multiplex PCR; TCRdb lists only in-frame clones, some missing. This repertoire shows about 330,000 clones, roughly 90% found once; its top ten account for about 0.8%. Notes on this clone: Its antigen is undetermined.

The V end lost 4 bases, the J end lost 9 bases, and 16 bases lay between the germline ends. Germline CDR1 and CDR2: SGHDT and YYEEEE. CDR3 length: 13 residues. This sequence originates from a woman aged 18-29 years in good health and CMV-seronegative. Sample: PBMCs. This rearrangement joins TRBV5-6 to TRBJ1-2; no clear D gene. CDR3 sequence reads: CASSLPALESYTF. CDR3 bases: TGTGCCAGCAGCCTCCCGGCGCTGGAGAGCTACACCTTC.